These T cell receptor beta chains were read from a single sample in a study of T cells in Graves' hyperthyroidism and ophthalmopathy. TCRdb independently ran MiXCR on the multiplex PCR reads; one entry per CDR3 protein. The data show more than 450,000 distinct CDR3 sequences, approximately 20% seen once. Sequenced sample: blood. Source of these receptors: a man aged 35 to 55 with Graves' ophthalmopathy. Both conserved end residues are part of each CDR3. A D gene is named only where the DNA matches it firmly. Not every row has a clone size; where given, it reads once, few, many or a size class.

CDR3 protein: CASTLLAGGPGEQFF; CDR3 DNA: TGTGCCAGCACCCTCCTAGCGGGGGGGCCGGGTGAGCAGTTCTTC; J gene: TRBJ2-1; V gene: TRBV7-6; clone size: few; D gene: TRBD2
CDR3 protein: CASSQEGRGGYNEQFF; CDR3 DNA: TGTGCCAGCAGCCAAGAGGGGCGGGGTGGGTACAATGAGCAGTTCTTC; J gene: TRBJ2-1; V gene: TRBV3-1; clone size: few; D gene: NA
CDR3 protein: CASSLNGATGRNEQFF; CDR3 DNA: TGTGCCAGCAGCTTGAATGGGGCGACGGGAAGAAATGAGCAGTTCTTC; J gene: TRBJ2-1; V gene: TRBV5-8; clone size: NA; D gene: NA
CDR3 protein: CSASNPGPKDGRTEAFF; CDR3 DNA: TGCAGTGCTTCTAATCCGGGACCTAAAGACGGGCGCACTGAAGCTTTCTTT; J gene: TRBJ1-1; V gene: TRBV20-1; clone size: NA; D gene: NA
CDR3 protein: CASRHRQGAGEQYF; CDR3 DNA: TGTGCCAGCAGGCACAGACAGGGGGCGGGCGAGCAGTACTTC; J gene: TRBJ2-7; V gene: TRBV6-1; clone size: few; D gene: TRBD1
CDR3 protein: CASSGTGNEQFF; CDR3 DNA: TGTGCCAGTAGTGGGACAGGCAATGAGCAGTTCTTC; J gene: TRBJ2-1; V gene: TRBV19; clone size: few; D gene: TRBD1
CDR3 protein: CASSVVQNTGELFF; CDR3 DNA: TGTGCCAGCAGTGTAGTACAGAACACCGGGGAGCTGTTTTTT; J gene: TRBJ2-2; V gene: TRBV2; clone size: many; D gene: NA
CDR3 protein: CATRRWAGQETQYF; CDR3 DNA: TGTGCCACCAGAAGGTGGGCAGGGCAAGAGACCCAGTACTTC; J gene: TRBJ2-5; V gene: TRBV27; clone size: few; D gene: NA
CDR3 protein: CASSPDLQETQYF; CDR3 DNA: TGTGCCAGCTCACCTGACCTCCAAGAGACCCAGTACTTC; J gene: TRBJ2-5; V gene: TRBV18; clone size: many; D gene: NA
CDR3 protein: CASSPQGITGELFF; CDR3 DNA: TGTGCCAGCAGCCCACAGGGAATCACCGGGGAGCTGTTTTTT; J gene: TRBJ2-2; V gene: TRBV7-8; clone size: many; D gene: NA
CDR3 protein: CASSPSAKKGYQPQHF; CDR3 DNA: TGTGCCAGCAGTCCATCAGCAAAAAAGGGTTATCAGCCCCAGCATTTT; J gene: TRBJ1-5; V gene: TRBV27; clone size: few; D gene: NA
CDR3 protein: CASSFTSPNEQFF; CDR3 DNA: TGTGCCAGCAGCTTCACTAGTCCAAATGAGCAGTTCTTC; J gene: TRBJ2-1; V gene: TRBV7-3; clone size: many; D gene: NA
CDR3 protein: CASSSGDSGLYGYTF; CDR3 DNA: TGCGCCAGCAGCTCTGGGGACAGTGGTCTTTATGGCTACACCTTC; J gene: TRBJ1-2; V gene: TRBV5-1; clone size: NA; D gene: TRBD1
CDR3 protein: CASRPSGQGPEAFF; CDR3 DNA: TGTGCCAGCAGACCTAGTGGTCAGGGGCCTGAAGCTTTCTTT; J gene: TRBJ1-1; V gene: TRBV28; clone size: many; D gene: NA
CDR3 protein: CASRGPINQPQHF; CDR3 DNA: TGTGCCAGCAGGGGGCCGATCAATCAGCCCCAGCATTTT; J gene: TRBJ1-5; V gene: TRBV6-2/TRBV6-3; clone size: NA; D gene: NA
CDR3 protein: CATSSGRGRLGNYEQYF; CDR3 DNA: TGTGCCACCAGCAGTGGACGGGGGCGCCTGGGAAACTACGAGCAGTACTTC; J gene: TRBJ2-7; V gene: TRBV15; clone size: NA; D gene: NA
CDR3 protein: CASSSSGTSGHNEQFF; CDR3 DNA: TGTGCCAGCAGTTCCTCCGGGACTAGCGGACACAATGAGCAGTTCTTC; J gene: TRBJ2-1; V gene: TRBV28; clone size: NA; D gene: TRBD2
CDR3 protein: CASSLGGPAFF; CDR3 DNA: TGCGCCAGCAGCTTGGGGGGTCCAGCTTTCTTT; J gene: TRBJ1-1; V gene: TRBV5-1; clone size: few; D gene: NA
CDR3 protein: CASSLLSGTSGSTDTQYF; CDR3 DNA: TGTGCCAGCAGTTTATTGAGTGGGACTAGCGGCAGCACAGATACGCAGTATTTT; J gene: TRBJ2-3; V gene: TRBV28; clone size: many; D gene: TRBD2
CDR3 protein: CASSYIRDLDGAFF; CDR3 DNA: TGTGCCAGCAGTTATATCCGGGACCTCGACGGAGCTTTCTTT; J gene: TRBJ1-1; V gene: TRBV6-6; clone size: few; D gene: NA
CDR3 protein: CASRSGTSDEQFF; CDR3 DNA: TGTGCCAGCAGGTCCGGGACTAGCGATGAGCAGTTCTTC; J gene: TRBJ2-1; V gene: TRBV7-9; clone size: NA; D gene: TRBD2
CDR3 protein: CASRGGGTGNYGYTF; CDR3 DNA: TGCGCCAGCAGAGGAGGAGGGACCGGTAACTATGGCTACACCTTC; J gene: TRBJ1-2; V gene: TRBV5-1; clone size: NA; D gene: NA
CDR3 protein: CASSQDRQGWNSPLHF; CDR3 DNA: TGCGCCAGCAGCCAAGATAGGCAGGGTTGGAATTCACCCCTCCACTTT; J gene: TRBJ1-6; V gene: TRBV4-3; clone size: few; D gene: NA
CDR3 protein: CASSRAGISYYGYTF; CDR3 DNA: TGTGCCAGCAGTCGGGCGGGGATTTCTTACTATGGCTACACCTTC; J gene: TRBJ1-2; V gene: TRBV5-6; clone size: few; D gene: NA
CDR3 protein: CASSSGLAPGADTQYF; CDR3 DNA: TGTGCCAGCAGCTCGGGACTAGCCCCCGGAGCAGATACGCAGTATTTT; J gene: TRBJ2-3; V gene: TRBV7-3; clone size: many; D gene: TRBD2
CDR3 protein: CASSPDRGLFQPQHF; CDR3 DNA: TGTGCCAGCAGCCCGGACAGGGGATTATTTCAGCCCCAGCATTTT; J gene: TRBJ1-5; V gene: TRBV7-2; clone size: few; D gene: TRBD1
CDR3 protein: CASSVGSHSYEQYF; CDR3 DNA: TGTGCCAGCAGCGTAGGGTCCCATTCCTACGAGCAGTACTTC; J gene: TRBJ2-7; V gene: TRBV9; clone size: NA; D gene: NA
CDR3 protein: CATSREEHFYGYTF; CDR3 DNA: TGTGCCACCAGCAGAGAAGAGCACTTCTATGGCTACACCTTC; J gene: TRBJ1-2; V gene: TRBV15; clone size: NA; D gene: NA
CDR3 protein: CASSLGRLSGANVLTF; CDR3 DNA: TGTGCCAGCTCACTGGGACGGCTTTCTGGGGCCAACGTCCTGACTTTC; J gene: TRBJ2-6; V gene: TRBV18; clone size: NA; D gene: NA
CDR3 protein: CASSRLSSGNTIYF; CDR3 DNA: TGTGCCAGTAGTCGGCTGTCCTCTGGAAACACCATATATTTT; J gene: TRBJ1-3; V gene: TRBV19; clone size: few; D gene: NA
CDR3 protein: CVSSQVTSGGAGDTQYF; CDR3 DNA: TGTGTCAGCAGCCAAGTTACTAGCGGGGGGGCCGGGGATACGCAGTATTTT; J gene: TRBJ2-3; V gene: TRBV4-2; clone size: NA; D gene: TRBD2
CDR3 protein: CASTKGAPYEQYF; CDR3 DNA: TGTGCCAGCACCAAGGGGGCACCCTACGAGCAGTACTTC; J gene: TRBJ2-7; V gene: TRBV6-2/TRBV6-3; clone size: many; D gene: TRBD1
CDR3 protein: CASSSQGGTEAFF; CDR3 DNA: TGTGCCAGCAGTTCACAGGGAGGCACTGAAGCTTTCTTT; J gene: TRBJ1-1; V gene: TRBV7-2; clone size: many; D gene: NA
CDR3 protein: CASSKVSYNEQFF; CDR3 DNA: TGTGCCAGTAGTAAGGTGTCCTACAATGAGCAGTTCTTC; J gene: TRBJ2-1; V gene: TRBV19; clone size: few; D gene: NA
CDR3 protein: CASSLLPPGTDTQYF; CDR3 DNA: TGTGCCAGCAGCCTTCTTCCCCCGGGCACAGATACGCAGTATTTT; J gene: TRBJ2-3; V gene: TRBV4-2; clone size: few; D gene: NA
CDR3 protein: CASSIGLAGATGELFF; CDR3 DNA: TGTGCCAGTAGTATTGGACTAGCGGGAGCCACCGGGGAGCTGTTTTTT; J gene: TRBJ2-2; V gene: TRBV19; clone size: NA; D gene: TRBD2
CDR3 protein: CASSQEGGVLAKNIQYF; CDR3 DNA: TGTGCCAGCAGCCAAGAAGGGGGGGTACTAGCCAAAAACATTCAGTACTTC; J gene: TRBJ2-4; V gene: TRBV4-2; clone size: few; D gene: NA
CDR3 protein: CASRGTGTGNNEQFF; CDR3 DNA: TGTGCCAGCAGGGGGACCGGGACAGGGAACAATGAGCAGTTCTTC; J gene: TRBJ2-1; V gene: TRBV2; clone size: many; D gene: TRBD1
CDR3 protein: CASSHHYSSRGYTF; CDR3 DNA: TGTGCCAGCAGCCACCACTACTCCTCTCGCGGCTACACCTTC; J gene: TRBJ1-2; V gene: TRBV11-3; clone size: many; D gene: NA
CDR3 protein: CASSLNPGLAGASSYEQYF; CDR3 DNA: TGTGCCAGCAGCTTAAATCCGGGACTAGCGGGCGCAAGCTCCTACGAGCAGTACTTC; J gene: TRBJ2-7; V gene: TRBV7-2; clone size: NA; D gene: TRBD2
CDR3 protein: CSVRGLARTDTQYF; CDR3 DNA: TGCAGCGTGAGAGGGCTCGCGCGCACAGATACGCAGTATTTT; J gene: TRBJ2-3; V gene: TRBV29-1; clone size: NA; D gene: NA
CDR3 protein: CASSLGAGWDTDTQYF; CDR3 DNA: TGCGCCAGCAGCTTGGGTGCAGGGTGGGACACAGATACGCAGTATTTT; J gene: TRBJ2-3; V gene: TRBV5-1; clone size: NA; D gene: NA
CDR3 protein: CATRLKGTGIRYGYTF; CDR3 DNA: TGTGCCACACGGTTGAAGGGGACAGGGATTCGTTACGGCTACACCTTC; J gene: TRBJ1-2; V gene: TRBV28; clone size: many; D gene: TRBD1
CDR3 protein: CASSIPRQNTEAFF; CDR3 DNA: TGTGCCAGTAGTATCCCCCGGCAGAACACTGAAGCTTTCTTT; J gene: TRBJ1-1; V gene: TRBV19; clone size: few; D gene: NA
CDR3 protein: CASSLRGASPYEQYF; CDR3 DNA: TGCGCCAGCAGCCTGAGAGGGGCGTCACCCTACGAGCAGTACTTC; J gene: TRBJ2-7; V gene: TRBV4-1; clone size: many; D gene: NA
CDR3 protein: CASSLSIGKGDNEQFF; CDR3 DNA: TGTGCCAGCAGCTTAAGTATAGGGAAGGGGGACAATGAGCAGTTCTTC; J gene: TRBJ2-1; V gene: TRBV11-1; clone size: NA; D gene: NA
CDR3 protein: CASSALPDPALNTEAFF; CDR3 DNA: TGTGCCAGCAGCGCCCTCCCCGACCCAGCTTTGAACACTGAAGCTTTCTTT; J gene: TRBJ1-1; V gene: TRBV9; clone size: NA; D gene: NA
CDR3 protein: CASSIAHKQPQHF; CDR3 DNA: TGTGCCAGTAGTATAGCCCATAAGCAGCCCCAGCATTTT; J gene: TRBJ1-5; V gene: TRBV19; clone size: NA; D gene: NA